A single sample gave rise to the 12 T cell receptor beta chains below, sequenced in a study of T cells in women clearing cervical HPV infection (dated 2018 in TCRdb). Library preparation used the immunoSEQ multiplex PCR assay. The table comes from immuneACCESS by way of TCRdb, which keeps in-frame sequences with V and J called. Part of the clones is missing from these tables; in studies checked, under half for an unresolved V gene and the rest for unknown reasons. The sample table gives around 30,000 clones. The top ten hold 7.8% of the sample. The sequencing sample was made of blood buffy coat. Receptor source: a woman between 18 and 75 years old with a cervical HPV16 infection that either progressed to CIN3+ or cleared (not recorded which).

Details on this clone: The read terminates 3 residues before the CDR3 end, so the remaining end is supplied by the germline J gene. The identical CDR3 is also encoded by other nucleotide sequences in the sample. V is TRBV20-1 and J is TRBJ2-7; possibly TRBD1 for D (6 bases). Trimming pared 6 bases from V and 6 bases from J, leaving 12 bases between. This CDR3 is built from 11 residues. Germline V lookup: CDR1 DFQATT, CDR2 SNEGSKA (reference sequence). CDR3 in amino acids: CSATTGIEQYF. CDR3 DNA, as far as it was read: TGCAGTGCCACTACAGGGATCGAG.

With regard to this clone: The read stops 3 residues short of the end of the CDR3; the missing end is completed from the germline J gene. J is TRBJ2-1 and V is TRBV2; 12 nucleotides line up with TRBD2. The germline V gene encodes CDR1 SNHLY and CDR2 FYNNEI. V lost 6 bases and J lost 7; bases outside the gene matches: 4. This CDR3 has 14 amino acids. The DNA read from the CDR3 is TGTGCCAGCAGAGGGCTAGCGGGGGGGAATGAG. This gives the protein CASRGLAGGNE. The full CDR3 protein reads CASRGLAGGNEQFF.

Turning to this clone: The read stops 3 residues short of the end of the CDR3; the missing end is completed from the germline J gene. J is TRBJ1-1 and V is TRBV20-1; D gene uncertain. The CDR3 consists of 12 residues. CDR1 is DFQATT and CDR2 is SNEGSKA in the germline V gene (reference sequence). Trimming pared 1 base from V and 1 base from J, leaving 4 bases between. The CDR3 bases that were read are TGCAGTGCTAGAGGCGGGAACACTGAA. It yields the protein CSARGGNTE. In full, the CDR3 reads CSARGGNTEAFF.

As concerns this clone: The read ends 3 residues before the CDR3 terminus; that terminus is restored from the germline J gene. This chain links TRBV9 with TRBJ2-1; a weak D match, TRBD1 (6 bases). V gave up 3 bases and J gave up 8 bases, with 18 bases separating them. Germline V lookup: CDR1 SGDLS, CDR2 YYNGEE. The CDR3 has 15 amino acids. CDR3 sequence: CASSAQGSSVYEQFF. The sequenced CDR3 bases are TGTGCCAGCAGCGCACAGGGCAGTTCGGTGTATGAG.

With respect to this clone: Read data end 3 residues before the CDR3 end; the end is taken from the germline J gene. The chain links TRBV19 to TRBJ1-5; D remains ambiguous. Trimming removed 5 bases from V and 7 bases from J, with 12 bases in between. Germline V lookup: CDR1 LNHDA, CDR2 SQIVND (reference sequence). The CDR3 runs to 13 residues. CDR3 amino acids: CASSARSGQPQHF. The part of the CDR3 DNA that was read is TGTGCCAGTAGTGCTCGTTCGGGGCAGCCC.

In the case of this clone: The read finishes 3 residues shy of the CDR3 end, and the germline J gene is used to complete it. The rearrangement uses TRBV3-1 (or the pseudogene TRBV3-2) and TRBJ1-3; maybe TRBD1 (5 bases). There are 15 residues in the CDR3. Germline-derived CDR1 and CDR2 are LGHDT and YNNKEL (reference sequence). Trimming shortened V by 5 bases and J by 2 bases, and 13 bases separated the two germline ends. CDR3 DNA (partial): TGTGCCAGCAGCACCCCAGGGATTACTGGAAACACC. It translates to CASSTPGITGNT. The CDR3 in full is CASSTPGITGNTIYF.

On this clone: The observed sequence ends 3 residues before the CDR3 terminus, with the missing tail filled in from the germline J gene. V gene TRBV19 combines with J gene TRBJ1-5; D not certain. The CDR3 is made up of 13 amino acids. Looked up from germline, CDR1 is LNHDA and CDR2 is SQIVND (reference sequence). Trimming stripped 9 bases from V and 9 bases from J, with 18 bases between. CDR3: CARSSQEGGPQHF. The CDR3 DNA, read in part, is TGTGCCAGGAGTTCGCAGGAAGGAGGGCCC.

Worth noting for this clone: The CDR3 end lies 3 residues beyond the end of the read and is filled in from the germline J gene. The V and J genes are TRBV20-1 and TRBJ2-7; TRBD2 matches 13 bases. This CDR3 spans 14 amino acids. CDR1 is DFQATT and CDR2 is SNEGSKA in the germline V gene (reference sequence). Trimming took 5 bases from V and 6 from J; bases not matched to a gene: 7. The part of the CDR3 DNA that was read is TGCAGTGCTGGGAGGACTAGCGGGAGAGGCGAG. The encoded protein is CSAGRTSGRGE. The whole CDR3 reads CSAGRTSGRGEQYF.

Points on this clone: The read halts 3 residues ahead of the CDR3 end, with the missing end drawn from the germline J gene. The chain recombines TRBV12-3 or TRBV12-4 with TRBJ2-3; D remains unclear. V was pared by 2 bases and J by 4 bases, with 10 bases between. The CDR3 has 14 amino acids. CDR3 in amino acids: CASSLNAVADTQYF. Incomplete CDR3 DNA: TGTGCCAGCAGTTTAAACGCGGTGGCAGATACG.

Regarding this clone: The read terminates 3 residues before the CDR3 end, so the remaining end is supplied by the germline J gene. The chain has TRBV7-9 and TRBJ1-2, with a weak D call TRBD1 (6 bases). Germline CDR1 SEHNR, CDR2 FQNEAQ (reference sequence). Trimming left V 5 bases short and J 4 bases short, with 17 bases between. This CDR3 comprises 15 residues. The CDR3 spells CASSPEGGRGYGYTF. The DNA read from the CDR3 is TGTGCCAGCAGCCCCGAGGGGGGGCGCGGCTATGGC.

Remarks on this clone: The read ends 3 residues before the CDR3 terminus; that terminus is restored from the germline J gene. This sequence joins TRBV7-2 and TRBJ2-3, with 7 bases matching TRBD2. CDR3 size: 17 residues. From germline, CDR1 is SGHTA and CDR2 FQGNSA. The ends lost 0 bases at V and 2 bases at J; junction bases unmatched: 8. The covered CDR3 bases are TGTGCCAGCAGCTTAGCGGGGGGGAGTTGGGACACAGATACG. Amino acid sequence: CASSLAGGSWDTDT. From start to end, the CDR3 is CASSLAGGSWDTDTQYF.

For this clone: The read ends 3 residues shy of where the CDR3 ends; the end is completed using the germline J gene. The rearrangement joins TRBV12-3 or TRBV12-4 to TRBJ1-6; TRBD1 matches 7 bases. After removal of 6 bases from V and 7 bases from J, the junction contained 12 bases not matched to a gene. The CDR3 is 16 amino acids. The sequenced part of the CDR3 DNA is TGTGCCAGCAGCAATTATAAGGGGGCGGGAAATTCACCC. Protein product: CASSNYKGAGNSP. From start to end, the CDR3 is CASSNYKGAGNSPLHF.